Many counts were recorded for the clone carrying this TCR beta chain. Its antigen remains unidentified. The sample comes from a study of early T cells in non-severe SARS-CoV-2 infection. On the study more broadly: Sequenced bulk RNA came from whole blood that was unsorted, and chains were unpaired. General observations from the study: Database matching using VDJdb favored anti-spike CD8 responses, with private and CD4 specificities left missing.

Researchers tagged individual cDNA molecules with unique molecular identifiers. Via MiXCR, TCRdb re-called the 5' RACE reads, giving one row per CDR3 protein. The sample shows some 77,000 distinct CDR3 sequences, about 15% of them seen only once. CDR1 is LNHNV and CDR2 is YYDKDF in the germline V gene (reference sequence). The CDR3 is 17 amino acids. Between the trimmed V and J ends, which lost 1 base and 2 bases, there was a span of 16 bases. The V gene is TRBV15, the J gene TRBJ2-3; a weak D match, TRBD1 (6 bases). Input material: whole blood. The TCR was taken from an adult who was a healthcare worker with PCR-confirmed SARS-CoV-2 infection or an uninfected control (not recorded which). CDR3 amino acids: CATSRVRGGENTDTQYF. The DNA for the CDR3 is TGTGCCACCAGCAGAGTTCGAGGGGGTGAGAACACAGATACGCAGTATTTT.